This is a list of T cell receptor beta chains from one sample in a study of blood T cell repertoires in COVID-19. Sequencing used immunoSEQ multiplex PCR; TCRdb keeps in-frame clones, though not all of them. The sample has 130,000 to 150,000 clones, 75% to 90% seen once. Sequenced: PBMCs or T cells enriched from blood (not recorded which). These receptors came from a woman aged 40 to 55 who had been exposed to COVID-19. Both conserved end residues are part of each CDR3. A D gene is named only where the DNA matches it firmly.

TRBV7-2	TRBJ1-5	.	TGTGCCAGCAGCTTAGGGTGGGGAAGGGGAAACCAAAATCAGCCCCAGCATTTT	CASSLGWGRGNQNQPQHF
TRBV5-1	TRBJ1-1	.	TGCGCCAGCAGCTTGGAGGCCGGGAGGAGCGAAGCTTTCTTT	CASSLEAGRSEAFF
TRBV19	TRBJ2-1	.	TGTGCCAGTTCGGATAGGGGTTGGGGTATCCATGAGCAGTTCTTC	CASSDRGWGIHEQFF
TRBV3-1/TRBV3-2	TRBJ1-6	.	TGTGCCAGCAGCCAAGATCAGGGGCCGAGGAATTCACCCCTCCACTTT	CASSQDQGPRNSPLHF
TRBV5-1	TRBJ2-7	.	TGCGCCAGCAGCTTGGGTGGCCTCTCCTACGAGCAGTACTTC	CASSLGGLSYEQYF
TRBV7-3	TRBJ1-1	TRBD1	TGTGCCAGCAGCACACAGGGGGGCACTGAAGCTTTCTTT	CASSTQGGTEAFF
TRBV5-6	TRBJ2-4	.	TGTGCCAGCAGCTCATCAGGGGCCAAAAACATTCAGTACTTC	CASSSSGAKNIQYF
TRBV27	TRBJ2-3	TRBD2	TGTGCCAGCAGTTTCCTACGAGCGGGAGGGGACACAGATACGCAGTATTTT	CASSFLRAGGDTDTQYF
TRBV7-9	TRBJ1-2	TRBD1	TGTGCCAGCAGCCTTGGACAGGGGGACGGCTACACCTTC	CASSLGQGDGYTF
TRBV4-1	TRBJ2-5	.	TGCGCCAGCAGCCAATTTTTAGGGGCTGAGACCCAGTACTTC	CASSQFLGAETQYF
TRBV7-8	TRBJ2-3	TRBD2	TGTGCCAGCAGCTTGGGGGCTAGCGGGGGGCCAATGGAGTATTTT	CASSLGASGGPMEYF
TRBV18	TRBJ1-2	TRBD1	TGTGCCAGCTCACCGGACAGGGTGATTAGCTACACCTTC	CASSPDRVISYTF
TRBV9	TRBJ1-2	TRBD1	TGTGCCAGCAGCCGAGACAGGGCTGCAAACTATGGCTACACCTTC	CASSRDRAANYGYTF
TRBV9	TRBJ2-7	.	TGTGCCAGCAGCTTCGTTCCCTCCTACGAGCAGTACTTC	CASSFVPSYEQYF
TRBV5-1	TRBJ1-4	.	TGCGCCAGCAGCCCATGGGGCCAGGGAGGCCGAAATAATGAAAAACTGTTTTTT	CASSPWGQGGRNNEKLFF
TRBV2	TRBJ1-1	.	TGTGCCAGCAGTGGGAGAGGAAATCTGGGAGCTTTCTTT	CASSGRGNLGAFF
TRBV24-1	TRBJ1-1	.	TGTGCCACCAGTGATTCTCTCATACAGGGGAACACTGAAGCTTTCTTT	CATSDSLIQGNTEAFF
TRBV19	TRBJ2-2	TRBD1	TGTGCCAGTAGTCCTCGAGGGGGCTATGGCGGGGAGCTGTTTTTT	CASSPRGGYGGELFF